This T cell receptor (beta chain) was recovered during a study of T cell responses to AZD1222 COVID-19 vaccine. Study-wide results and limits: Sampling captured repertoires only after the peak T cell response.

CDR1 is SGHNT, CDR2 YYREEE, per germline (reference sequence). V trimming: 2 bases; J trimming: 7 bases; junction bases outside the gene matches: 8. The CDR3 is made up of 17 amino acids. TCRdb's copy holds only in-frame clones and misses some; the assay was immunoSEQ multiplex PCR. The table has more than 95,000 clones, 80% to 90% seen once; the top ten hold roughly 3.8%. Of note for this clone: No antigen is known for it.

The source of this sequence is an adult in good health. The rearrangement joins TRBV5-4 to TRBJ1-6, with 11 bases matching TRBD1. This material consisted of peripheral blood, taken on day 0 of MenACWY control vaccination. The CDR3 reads CASSFGGQGVRNSPLHF. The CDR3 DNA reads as TGTGCCAGCAGCTTTGGGGGACAGGGGGTTAGGAATTCACCCCTCCACTTT.